This passage covers 17 T cell receptor beta chains from one sample sequenced in a study of PD-1 blockade in classical Hodgkin lymphoma. Noted time point: cycle 4 day 1 (C4D1), after more than five weeks of nivolumab. All patients experienced relapse after autologous stem cell transplantation, and brentuximab vedotin exposure was variable. Assay: immunoSEQ multiplex PCR; the TCRdb copy retains only in-frame clones and omits some. The sample records under 80,000 clones, approximately 90% being singletons. The sequences come from peripheral blood mononuclear cells (PBMCs), collected before the fourth cycle of nivolumab. Receptors originate from a human donor with classical Hodgkin lymphoma.

The chain combines TRBV5-1 with TRBJ1-4, with a tentative D call TRBD1 (6 bases). Germline loops: CDR1 SGHRS, CDR2 YFSETQ. V lost 2 bases to trimming and J lost 7 bases, with 18 bases between them. This CDR3 is 16 amino acids long. DNA for the CDR3: TGCGCCAGCAGCTTCGGACCACAGGGAAGGGTTGAAAAACTGTTTTTT. Protein product: CASSFGPQGRVEKLFF.

The CDR3: CASSPTLTGTNEKLFF. CDR3 nucleotide sequence: TGTGCCAGCTCACCTACCTTGACAGGGACTAATGAAAAACTGTTTTTT. This chain joins TRBV18 and TRBJ1-4; 7 positions agree with TRBD1. Germline V lookup: CDR1 KGHSH, CDR2 LQKENI. This CDR3 is 16 amino acids long. J was trimmed by 2 bases and V by 3 bases; bases with no gene match: 6.

The V gene is TRBV2, the J gene TRBJ1-4; D gene uncertain. V was cut by 3 bases and J by 7 bases, with 12 bases left in between. CDR1 and CDR2 from the germline V gene are SNHLY and FYNNEI. The CDR3 loop spans 14 amino acids. The CDR3 DNA reads TGTGCCAGCAGTGAGCTGGGTATTCGTGAAAAACTGTTTTTT. Residues: CASSELGIREKLFF.

This chain uses TRBV28 with TRBJ1-5; 9 bases are shared with TRBD1. The CDR3 sequence is 16 residues long. Germline CDR1 reads MDHEN; CDR2 reads SYDVKM. V lost 5 bases and J lost 7; bases outside the gene matches: 12. CDR3 in amino acids: CASSPTGGGIGQPQHF. As DNA, the CDR3 is TGTGCCAGCAGTCCAACAGGGGGCGGAATCGGACAGCCCCAGCATTTT.

The chain is built from TRBV4-1 and TRBJ2-5; D is ambiguous. Trimming left V 1 base short and J 3 bases short, with 9 bases between. CDR1 and CDR2 from the germline V gene are MGHRA and YSYEKL. This CDR3 is 14 amino acids long. The DNA for the CDR3 is TGCGCCAGCAGCCAAGGAGCTGAGAAAGAGACCCAGTACTTC. Amino acid sequence: CASSQGAEKETQYF.

Notes on this clone: Other DNA sequences of this sample code for an identical CDR3. The chain joins TRBV12-5 to TRBJ2-3; 7 bases fit TRBD1. V trimming: 1 base; J trimming: 5 bases; junction bases outside the gene matches: 3. CDR1 and CDR2 from the germline V gene are LGHNT and FRNRAP. The CDR3 is 14 amino acids. CDR3 amino acids: CASGLGTGGDTQYF. Here the CDR3 DNA reads TGTGCTAGTGGTTTGGGGACAGGAGGAGATACGCAGTATTTT. Full variable domain (outside the CDR3, taken from reference TRBV12-5 and TRBJ2-3): DARVTQTPRHKVTEMGQEVTMRCQPILGHNTVFWYRQTMMQGLELLAYFRNRAPLDDSGMPKDRFSAEMPDATLATLKIQPSEPRDSAVYFCASGLGTGGDTQYFGPGTRLTVL.

This clone occurred once. The CDR3 coding sequence is TGTGCCAGCAGCGTAGAGCCAGGGGCGCGGAACACTGAAGCTTTCTTT. This gives the protein CASSVEPGARNTEAFF. The genes are TRBV9 and TRBJ1-1, with D possibly being TRBD1 (6 bases). CDR3 length: 16 residues. V shed 0 bases and J shed 1 base, with 13 bases lying between them. Germline V CDR1 and CDR2: SGDLS, YYNGEE.

This clone has a handful of counts. The chain employs TRBV11-2 and TRBJ1-5; TRBD1 might be the D (5 bases). CDR3 length equals 14 residues. CDR1 SGHAT and CDR2 FQNNGV come from the germline V gene. Trimming pared 0 bases from V and 3 bases from J, leaving 6 bases between. The CDR3 region is CASSLDGTNQPQHF. The CDR3 DNA sequence: TGTGCCAGCAGCTTAGATGGGACCAATCAGCCCCAGCATTTT.

This clone was found once. The V gene is TRBV5-1, the J gene TRBJ1-1; possible D gene TRBD1, 6 bases. V was cut by 0 bases and J by 9 bases, with 18 bases left in between. The length of the CDR3 is 15 residues. Germline values: CDR1 SGHRS, CDR2 YFSETQ. As DNA, the CDR3 is TGCGCCAGCAGCTTGGCCGCCGGGCCGGGGGGGCAAGCTTTCTTT. It encodes CASSLAAGPGGQAFF.

This clone was recorded once. The chain employs TRBV5-1 and TRBJ1-4; 7 positions agree with TRBD1. Germline-derived CDR1 and CDR2 are SGHRS and YFSETQ. CDR3 length: 13 amino acids. V was pared by 0 bases and J by 12 bases, with 5 bases of the junction left unmatched. CDR3 sequence: CASSLAGQKELFF. The CDR3 DNA is TGCGCCAGCAGCTTGGCGGGACAGAAGGAACTGTTTTTT.

The chain recombines TRBV5-1 with TRBJ1-4; D uncertain. Trimming took 4 bases from V and 1 from J, leaving 11 bases between them. The germline V gene has CDR1 SGHRS and CDR2 YFSETQ. The CDR3 totals 15 residues. CDR3 nucleotides: TGCGCCAGCAGCACGGTTGGCATAACTAATGAAAAACTGTTTTTT. Translation gives CASSTVGITNEKLFF.

This clone was seen a handful of times. This chain uses TRBV30 with TRBJ1-6; TRBD1 aligns across 8 bases. V trimming: 2 bases; J trimming: 7 bases; junction bases outside the gene matches: 7. This CDR3 region has 15 residues. In germline, CDR1 is GTSNPN, CDR2 SVGIG (reference sequence). DNA for the CDR3: TGTGCCTGGAGTTTCCGGGACAGGAAAAATTCACCCCTCCACTTT. Amino acid sequence: CAWSFRDRKNSPLHF.

In its sample, this clone was seen once. This chain connects TRBV12-5 to TRBJ2-3, with D possibly TRBD1 on 5 matching bases. Germline lookup yields CDR1 LGHNT and CDR2 FRNRAP. V lost 0 bases and J lost 0, with 22 bases in between. CDR3 size: 20 residues. CDR3 nucleotide sequence: TGTGCTAGTGGTTTGGTTCTCTTGGCAGGGATTACCAAAAGCACAGATACGCAGTATTTT. It yields the protein CASGLVLLAGITKSTDTQYF.

The V gene is TRBV28, the J gene TRBJ2-1, with 11 nucleotides matching TRBD1. The germline CDR1 and CDR2 sequences are MDHEN and SYDVKM. Trimming took 6 bases from V and 2 from J; bases not matched to a gene: 6. CDR3 length: 16 amino acids. CDR3 protein: CASSLGQGETYNEQFF. In nucleotides, the CDR3 is TGTGCCAGCAGCCTGGGACAGGGGGAAACCTACAATGAGCAGTTCTTC.

V gene TRBV30 combines with J gene TRBJ1-2; possible D gene TRBD1, 5 bases. From germline, CDR1 is GTSNPN and CDR2 SVGIG (reference sequence). The CDR3 is 13 residues long. The germline V and J ends were trimmed by 1 base and 8 bases, with 14 bases remaining between them. CDR3 DNA: TGTGCCTGGAGTGAGAGGGGTGAGGGAGGCTACACCTTC. Residues: CAWSERGEGGYTF.

The rearrangement uses TRBV6-1 and TRBJ2-7; D unclear. CDR3 length: 11 residues. Germline assignment: CDR1 MNHNS and CDR2 SASEGT. The V gene lost 3 bases and the J gene lost 7 bases, with 7 bases spanning the gap. Here the CDR3 reads CASSEWEEQYF. The CDR3 bases are TGTGCCAGCAGTGAGTGGGAAGAGCAGTACTTC.

The chain has TRBV28 and TRBJ1-2, with no clear D. V lost 6 bases to trimming and J lost 2 bases, with 10 bases between them. CDR3 length: 13 amino acids. Germline V gives CDR1 MDHEN, CDR2 SYDVKM. The CDR3 loop is CASSQDGNYGYTF. The CDR3 bases are TGTGCCAGCAGCCAGGACGGAAACTATGGCTACACCTTC.